This paragraph covers one TCR beta chain sequence. Its antigen is not identified. Primers: 60 Vbeta forward and 13 Jbeta reverse. This table comes from immunoSEQ multiplex PCR, and its TCRdb copy is limited to in-frame clones, with some not included. This sample has about 110,000 clones; 73% occur once, and the top ten carry 4% to 5%. Per the germline V gene, CDR1 is MNHEY and CDR2 is SMNVEV (reference sequence). The V gene lost 7 bases and the J gene lost 4 bases, with 19 bases spanning the gap. This CDR3 has 15 amino acids. This sample was included in a study of cytomegalovirus exposure and HLA in healthy donors. In the study overall: The study's early data release held about 77 million unique TCRs from HLA-typed donors. Study conclusions and caveats: A reported reduction in N-insertions relative to the roughly 640-donor mean was seen in an Asian-associated ancestry cluster in a later analysis. Presence/absence analyses supposed approximately even sequencing depth among donors. 164 TCR beta chains were listed as cytomegalovirus-associated.

This sequence joins TRBV27 and TRBJ2-5, with TRBD1 as a possible D gene (6 bases). The specimen sequenced was PBMCs. The receptor comes from a woman aged 40 to 50 in good health and CMV-seronegative. The CDR3 region has the DNA TGTGCCAGCACTACAACAGGGTTTCCCGGAGAGACCCAGTACTTC. It yields the protein CASTTTGFPGETQYF.